Below are 7 T cell receptor beta chains sequenced from a single sample in a study of somatic mutations in cytotoxic T cells in rheumatoid arthritis. The repertoire was sequenced with immunoSEQ multiplex PCR; TCRdb's copy has only in-frame clones and lacks some. The sample lists around 15,000 clones, roughly 82% occurring once. Material for sequencing was CD8+ T cells sorted from blood. The receptors stem from an adult with rheumatoid arthritis.

V usage is TRBV5-1 and J usage is TRBJ1-2, with unresolved D. Germline V gene lookup returns CDR1 SGHRS and CDR2 YFSETQ. The V gene lost 1 base and the J gene lost 8 bases, with 9 bases spanning the gap. The CDR3 is made up of 12 amino acids. CDR3 sequence reads: CASSLRGVGYTF. The CDR3 coding sequence is TGCGCCAGCAGCTTGCGTGGGGTGGGCTACACCTTC.

The chain joins TRBV11-2 to TRBJ1-2, with TRBD1 matching 7 bases. Germline CDR1 reads SGHAT; CDR2 reads FQNNGV. The V segment lost 6 bases and the J segment 7 bases; nucleotides outside the gene matches: 5. This CDR3 contains 12 residues. Here the CDR3 DNA reads TGTGCCAGCAGAACCGGGACAGCTGGCTACACCTTC. Its protein product is CASRTGTAGYTF.

J is TRBJ1-5 and V is TRBV27; D uncertain. V was pared by 6 bases and J by 0 bases, with 15 bases between. This CDR3 contains 16 residues. Germline values: CDR1 MNHEY, CDR2 SMNVEV (reference sequence). The CDR3, as DNA: TGTGCCAGCAGCCAAGGTACGGGATATAGCAATCAGCCCCAGCATTTT. Protein product: CASSQGTGYSNQPQHF.

This clone appeared a few times. The chain is built from TRBV27 and TRBJ1-2; no reliable D call. V gave up 8 bases and J gave up 6 bases, with 16 bases separating them. The CDR3 has 13 residues. Germline assignment: CDR1 MNHEY and CDR2 SMNVEV (reference sequence). The CDR3 sequence is CASASGIGDGYTF. The CDR3 DNA reads as TGTGCCAGCGCTTCCGGGATCGGAGATGGCTACACCTTC.

The chain couples TRBV28 to TRBJ2-7; 10 bases are shared with TRBD2. The germline CDR1 and CDR2 sequences are MDHEN and SYDVKM. Unmatched junction bases numbered 4, after V lost 2 bases and J lost 3 bases. The CDR3 is made up of 15 amino acids. This chain's CDR3 is CASSLASGGYYEQYF. The CDR3 DNA reads TGTGCCAGCAGTTTAGCTAGCGGGGGCTACTACGAGCAGTACTTC. Supplemented by reference TRBV28 and TRBJ2-7, the full variable domain reads DVKVTQSSRYLVKRTGEKVFLECVQDMDHENMFWYRQDPGLGLRLIYFSYDVKMKEKGDIPEGYSVSREKKERFSLILESASTNQTSMYLCASSLASGGYYEQYFGPGTRLTVT.

The chain couples TRBV28 to TRBJ1-4, with 8 bases fitting TRBD1. J was trimmed by 6 bases and V by 6 bases; bases with no gene match: 24. The CDR3 covers 20 residues. CDR1 is MDHEN and CDR2 is SYDVKM in the germline V gene. CDR3 coding DNA: TGTGCCAGCAGCAGACCCCACCCGGGACAGGTGCTATTAGGGGATGAAAAACTGTTTTTT. It encodes CASSRPHPGQVLLGDEKLFF.

The chain joins TRBV7-9 to TRBJ2-3, with 8 bases that match TRBD1. The V gene end was trimmed by 1 base and the J gene end by 4 bases; junction bases not matched to a gene: 10. Germline-derived CDR1 and CDR2 are SEHNR and FQNEAQ (reference sequence). There are 17 residues in the CDR3. The CDR3 here is CASSLVGSGGFADTQYF. In nucleotides, the CDR3 is TGTGCCAGCAGCTTAGTAGGTTCAGGGGGCTTCGCAGATACGCAGTATTTT.